This T cell receptor beta chain stems from a study of blood T cell repertoires in COVID-19. About the research overall: Samples taken during acute and convalescent COVID-19 were collected in the United States, Italy and Spain. T cells, B-cell-depleted T cells, or PBMCs provided the cDNA or gDNA that served as material.

V lost 3 bases to trimming and J lost 4 bases; unmatched junction nucleotides: 4. The germline CDR1 and CDR2 sequences are SGHNT and YYREEE (reference sequence). The CDR3 is made up of 15 amino acids. Original processing methods: The assay estimated nucleated cells by amplifying reference gene primers. Profiled with immunoSEQ multiplex PCR; TCRdb holds only in-frame clones, not every one. V and J calls and clone size come straight from that table; D and trimming were deduced from the DNA. This table has tens of thousands of clones, roughly 80% appearing once. The sequenced sample consisted of peripheral blood. This rearrangement joins TRBV5-4 to TRBJ2-3, with TRBD2 matching 11 bases. The sequence derives from a woman older than 75 with active or convalescent COVID-19. The CDR3 region has the DNA TGTGCCAGCAGCTCGACTAGCGGGGTTCCAGATACGCAGTATTTT. It translates to CASSSTSGVPDTQYF.